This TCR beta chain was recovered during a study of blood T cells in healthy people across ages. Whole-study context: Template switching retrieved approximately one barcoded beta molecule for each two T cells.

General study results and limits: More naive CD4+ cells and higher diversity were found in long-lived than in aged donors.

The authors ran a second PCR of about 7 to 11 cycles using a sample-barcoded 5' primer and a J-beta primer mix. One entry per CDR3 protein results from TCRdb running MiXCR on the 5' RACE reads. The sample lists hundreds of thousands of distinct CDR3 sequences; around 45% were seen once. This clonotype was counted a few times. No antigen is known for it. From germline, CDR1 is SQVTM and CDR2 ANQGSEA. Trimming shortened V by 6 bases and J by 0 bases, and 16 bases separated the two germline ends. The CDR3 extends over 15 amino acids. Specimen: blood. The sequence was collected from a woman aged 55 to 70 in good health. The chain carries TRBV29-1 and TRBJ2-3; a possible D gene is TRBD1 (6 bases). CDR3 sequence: CSVKRQGSSTDTQYF. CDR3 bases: TGCAGCGTAAAAAGGCAGGGGAGTAGCACAGATACGCAGTATTTT.